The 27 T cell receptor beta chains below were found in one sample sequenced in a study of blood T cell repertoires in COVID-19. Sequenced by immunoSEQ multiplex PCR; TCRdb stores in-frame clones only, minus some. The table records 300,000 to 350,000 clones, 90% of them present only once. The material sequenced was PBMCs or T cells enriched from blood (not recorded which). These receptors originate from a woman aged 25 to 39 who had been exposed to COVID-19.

Written as DNA, the CDR3 is TGTGCCAGTAGCCCTCGGACAGGGAGCTCCTCCACCGGGGAGCTGTTTTTT. It codes for CASSPRTGSSSTGELFF. This chain uses TRBV19 with TRBJ2-2; TRBD1 agrees at 8 bases. With 6 bases clipped from V and 4 bases from J, the junction kept 13 bases outside the gene matches. The CDR3 is 17 residues long. CDR1 is LNHDA and CDR2 is SQIVND in the germline V gene (reference sequence).

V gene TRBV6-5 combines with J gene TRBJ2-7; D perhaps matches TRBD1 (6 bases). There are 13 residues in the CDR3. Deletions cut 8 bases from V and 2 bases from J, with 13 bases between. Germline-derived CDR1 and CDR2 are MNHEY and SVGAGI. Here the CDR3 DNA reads TGTGCCAGCGGGGCGGACAGAACCTACGAGCAGTACTTC. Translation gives CASGADRTYEQYF.

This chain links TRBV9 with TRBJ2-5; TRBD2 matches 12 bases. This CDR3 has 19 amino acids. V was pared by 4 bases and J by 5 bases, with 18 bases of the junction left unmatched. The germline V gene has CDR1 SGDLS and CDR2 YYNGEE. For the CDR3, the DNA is TGTGCCAGCAGCCCACCATTTAGACTAGCGGGGGAGTTCGGGGAGACCCAGTACTTC. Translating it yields CASSPPFRLAGEFGETQYF.

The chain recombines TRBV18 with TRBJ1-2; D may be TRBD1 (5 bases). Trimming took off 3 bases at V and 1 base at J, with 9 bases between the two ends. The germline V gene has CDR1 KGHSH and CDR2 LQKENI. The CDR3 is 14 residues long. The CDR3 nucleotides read TGTGCCAGCTCACCGGGGGGATTTAACTATGGCTACACCTTC. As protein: CASSPGGFNYGYTF.

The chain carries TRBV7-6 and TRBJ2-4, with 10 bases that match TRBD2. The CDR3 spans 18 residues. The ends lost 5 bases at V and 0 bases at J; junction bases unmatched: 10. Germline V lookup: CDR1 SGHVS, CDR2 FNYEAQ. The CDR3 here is CASSPRGLATLAKNIQYF. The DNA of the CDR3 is TGTGCCAGCAGCCCTAGGGGACTAGCGACCCTAGCCAAAAACATTCAGTACTTC.

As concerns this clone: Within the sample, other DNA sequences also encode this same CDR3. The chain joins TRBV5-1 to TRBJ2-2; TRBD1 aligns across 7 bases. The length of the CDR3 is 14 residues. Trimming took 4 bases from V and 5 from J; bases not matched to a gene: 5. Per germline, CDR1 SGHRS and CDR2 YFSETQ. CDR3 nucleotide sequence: TGCGCCAGCAGCCCGGGGACAGCAACCGGGGAGCTGTTTTTT. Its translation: CASSPGTATGELFF.

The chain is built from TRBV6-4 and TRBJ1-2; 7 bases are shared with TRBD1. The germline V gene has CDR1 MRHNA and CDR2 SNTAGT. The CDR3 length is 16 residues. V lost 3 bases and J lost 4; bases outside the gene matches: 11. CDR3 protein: CASSEPGTAIVYGYTF. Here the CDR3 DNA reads TGTGCCAGCAGTGAGCCCGGGACAGCCATTGTCTATGGCTACACCTTC.

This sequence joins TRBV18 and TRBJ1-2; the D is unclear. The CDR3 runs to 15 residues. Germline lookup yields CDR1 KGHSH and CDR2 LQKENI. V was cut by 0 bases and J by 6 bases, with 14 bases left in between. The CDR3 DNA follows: TGTGCCAGCTCACCACCGCGGGCAAGGTTGGATGGCTACACCTTC. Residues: CASSPPRARLDGYTF.

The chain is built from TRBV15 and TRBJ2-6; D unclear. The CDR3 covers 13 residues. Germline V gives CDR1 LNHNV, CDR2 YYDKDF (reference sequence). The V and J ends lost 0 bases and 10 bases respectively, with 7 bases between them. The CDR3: CATSRDTRNVLTF. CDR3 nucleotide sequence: TGTGCCACCAGCAGAGATACGAGAAACGTCCTGACTTTC.

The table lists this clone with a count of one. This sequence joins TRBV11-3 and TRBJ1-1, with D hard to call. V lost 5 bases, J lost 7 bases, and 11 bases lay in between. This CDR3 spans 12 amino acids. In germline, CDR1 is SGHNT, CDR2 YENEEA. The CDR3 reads CASSLPGSEAFF. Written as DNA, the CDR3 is TGTGCCAGCAGCCTACCCGGTAGTGAAGCTTTCTTT.

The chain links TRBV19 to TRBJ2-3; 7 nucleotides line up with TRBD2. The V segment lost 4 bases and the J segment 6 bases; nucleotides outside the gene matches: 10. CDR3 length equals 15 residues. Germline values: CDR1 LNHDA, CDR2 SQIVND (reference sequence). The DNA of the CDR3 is TGTGCCAGTAGTACGACTAGCAGCCCAAAGGATACGCAGTATTTT. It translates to CASSTTSSPKDTQYF.

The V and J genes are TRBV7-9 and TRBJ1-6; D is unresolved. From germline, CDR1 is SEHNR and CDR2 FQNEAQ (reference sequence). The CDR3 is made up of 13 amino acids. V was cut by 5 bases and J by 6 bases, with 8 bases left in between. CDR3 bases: TGTGCCAGCAGCCCGACAAGTAATTCACCCCTCCACTTT. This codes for CASSPTSNSPLHF.

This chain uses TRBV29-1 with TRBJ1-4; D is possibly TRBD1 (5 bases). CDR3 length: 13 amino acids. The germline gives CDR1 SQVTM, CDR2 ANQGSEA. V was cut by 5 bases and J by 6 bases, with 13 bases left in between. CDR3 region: CSVWGREDEKLFF. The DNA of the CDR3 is TGCAGCGTTTGGGGCAGGGAGGATGAAAAACTGTTTTTT.

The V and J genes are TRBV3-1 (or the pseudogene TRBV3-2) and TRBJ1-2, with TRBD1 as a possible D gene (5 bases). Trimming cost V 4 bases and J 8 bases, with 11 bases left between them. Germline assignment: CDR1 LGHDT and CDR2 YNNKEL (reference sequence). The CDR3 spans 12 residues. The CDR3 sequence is CASSPGTAGYTF. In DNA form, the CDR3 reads TGTGCCAGCAGCCCCGGGACTGCGGGCTACACCTTC.

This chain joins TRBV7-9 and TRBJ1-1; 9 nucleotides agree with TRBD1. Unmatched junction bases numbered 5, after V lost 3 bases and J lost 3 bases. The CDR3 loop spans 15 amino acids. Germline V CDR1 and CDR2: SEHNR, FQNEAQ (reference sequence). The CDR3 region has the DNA TGTGCCAGCAGCTTCATCGGACAGGGGTACACTGAAGCTTTCTTT. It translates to CASSFIGQGYTEAFF.

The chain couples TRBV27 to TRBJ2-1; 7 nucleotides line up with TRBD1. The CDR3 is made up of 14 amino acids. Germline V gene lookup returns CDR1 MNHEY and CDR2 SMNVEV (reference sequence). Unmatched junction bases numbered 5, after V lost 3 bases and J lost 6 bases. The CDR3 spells CASSLVGGPNEQFF. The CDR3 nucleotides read TGTGCCAGCAGTTTGGTAGGGGGCCCCAATGAGCAGTTCTTC.

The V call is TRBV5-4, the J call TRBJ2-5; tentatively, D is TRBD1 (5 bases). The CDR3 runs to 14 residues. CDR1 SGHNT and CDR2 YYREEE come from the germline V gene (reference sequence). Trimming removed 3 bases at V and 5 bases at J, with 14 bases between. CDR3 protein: CASSSYRSGETQYF. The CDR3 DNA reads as TGTGCCAGCAGCTCCTACAGGAGTGGGGAGACCCAGTACTTC.

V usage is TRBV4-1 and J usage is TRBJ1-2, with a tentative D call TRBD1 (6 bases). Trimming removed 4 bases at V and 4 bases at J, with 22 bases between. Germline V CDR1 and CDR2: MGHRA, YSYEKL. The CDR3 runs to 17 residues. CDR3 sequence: CASSPGVGAPRPYGYTF. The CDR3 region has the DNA TGCGCCAGCAGCCCCGGGGTGGGGGCCCCACGTCCCTATGGCTACACCTTC.

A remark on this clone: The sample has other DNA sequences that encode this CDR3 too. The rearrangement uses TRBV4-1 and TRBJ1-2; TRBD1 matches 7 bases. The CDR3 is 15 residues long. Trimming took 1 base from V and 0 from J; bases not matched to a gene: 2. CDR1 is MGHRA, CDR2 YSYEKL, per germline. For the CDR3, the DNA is TGCGCCAGCAGCCAAGGACAGGGCGCTAACTATGGCTACACCTTC. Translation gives CASSQGQGANYGYTF.

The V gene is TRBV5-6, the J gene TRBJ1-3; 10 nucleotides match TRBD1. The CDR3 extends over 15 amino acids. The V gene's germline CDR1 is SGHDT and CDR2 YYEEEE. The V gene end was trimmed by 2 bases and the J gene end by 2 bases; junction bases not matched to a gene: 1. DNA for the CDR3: TGTGCCAGCAGCTTAGACAGGGGGCCTGGAAACACCATATATTTT. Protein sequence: CASSLDRGPGNTIYF.

The DNA for the CDR3 is TGTGCCAGCAGTTACCTTAGCGGCGCTAGCACAGATACGCAGTATTTT. Its translation: CASSYLSGASTDTQYF. The chain combines TRBV6-2 or TRBV6-3 with TRBJ2-3; the D gene is possibly TRBD2 (6 bases). Trimming took 2 bases from V and 0 from J, leaving 12 bases between them. The CDR3 runs to 16 residues. Germline-derived CDR1 and CDR2 are MNHEY and SVGEGT.

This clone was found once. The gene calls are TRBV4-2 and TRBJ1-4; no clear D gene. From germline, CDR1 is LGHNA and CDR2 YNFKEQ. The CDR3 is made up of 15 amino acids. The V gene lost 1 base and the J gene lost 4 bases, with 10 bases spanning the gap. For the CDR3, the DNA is TGTGCCAGCAGCCAAGTTCTAAGTGATAATGAAAAACTGTTTTTT. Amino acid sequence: CASSQVLSDNEKLFF.

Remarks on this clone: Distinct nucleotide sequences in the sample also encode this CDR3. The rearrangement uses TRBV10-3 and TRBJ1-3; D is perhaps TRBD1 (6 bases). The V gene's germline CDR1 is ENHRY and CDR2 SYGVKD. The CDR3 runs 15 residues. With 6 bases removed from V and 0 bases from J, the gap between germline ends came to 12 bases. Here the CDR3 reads CAIRRQASSGNTIYF. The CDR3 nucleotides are TGTGCCATCAGAAGACAGGCATCCTCTGGAAACACCATATATTTT.

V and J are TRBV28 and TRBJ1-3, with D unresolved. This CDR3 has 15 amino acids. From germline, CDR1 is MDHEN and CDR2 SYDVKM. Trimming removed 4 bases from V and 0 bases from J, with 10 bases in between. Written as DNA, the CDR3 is TGTGCCAGCAGTTCAAGAAGGAGCTCTGGAAACACCATATATTTT. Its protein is CASSSRRSSGNTIYF.

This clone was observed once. The DNA of the CDR3 is TGTGCCAGCAGTGACACCCACGGACAGGGGAGTCCTTACGAGCAGTACTTC. Translated, it gives CASSDTHGQGSPYEQYF. This sequence joins TRBV6-4 and TRBJ2-7, with 9 bases lining up with TRBD1. The germline CDR1 and CDR2 sequences are MRHNA and SNTAGT. V trimming: 2 bases; J trimming: 4 bases; junction bases outside the gene matches: 12. The CDR3 is 17 amino acids.

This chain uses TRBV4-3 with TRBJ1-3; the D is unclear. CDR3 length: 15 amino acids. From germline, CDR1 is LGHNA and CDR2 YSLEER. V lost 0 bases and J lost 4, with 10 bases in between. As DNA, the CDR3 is TGCGCCAGCAGCCAAGACCGGGAATCGGGAAACACCATATATTTT. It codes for CASSQDRESGNTIYF.

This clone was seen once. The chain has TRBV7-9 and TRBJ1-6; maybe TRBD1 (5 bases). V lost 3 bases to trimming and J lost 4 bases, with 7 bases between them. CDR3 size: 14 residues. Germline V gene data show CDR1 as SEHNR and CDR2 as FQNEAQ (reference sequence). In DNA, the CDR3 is TGTGCCAGCAGCTTGGGGCGTTATAATTCACCCCTCCACTTT. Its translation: CASSLGRYNSPLHF.